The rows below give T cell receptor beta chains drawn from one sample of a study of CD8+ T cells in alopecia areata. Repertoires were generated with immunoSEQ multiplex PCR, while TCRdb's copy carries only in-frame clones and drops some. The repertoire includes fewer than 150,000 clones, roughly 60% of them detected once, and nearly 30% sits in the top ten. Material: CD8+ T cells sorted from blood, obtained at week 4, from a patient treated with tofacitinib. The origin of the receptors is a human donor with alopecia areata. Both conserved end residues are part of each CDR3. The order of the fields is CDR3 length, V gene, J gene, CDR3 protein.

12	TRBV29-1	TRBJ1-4	CSVMTGDEKLFF
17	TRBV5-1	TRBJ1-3	CASSLEGPTISGNTIYF
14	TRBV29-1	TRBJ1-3	CSAEGVNSGNTIYF
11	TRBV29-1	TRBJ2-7	CSVEKGAEQYF
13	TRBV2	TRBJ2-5	CASLAGSQETQYF
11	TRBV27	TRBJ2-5	CASGTKETQYF
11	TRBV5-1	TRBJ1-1	CASSLGTEAFF
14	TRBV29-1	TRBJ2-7	CSVVRTGGEYEQYF
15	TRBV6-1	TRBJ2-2	CASSDGETNTGELFF
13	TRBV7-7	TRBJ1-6	CASSLDSNSPLHF
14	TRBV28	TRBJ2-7	CASSLDRGPYEQYF
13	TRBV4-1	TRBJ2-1	CASSLDRAYEQFF
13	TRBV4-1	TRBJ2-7	CASSQLGSYEQYF
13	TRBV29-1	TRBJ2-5	CSVEERAQETQYF
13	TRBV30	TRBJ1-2	CAWMADTALGYTF
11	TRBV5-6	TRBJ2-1	CASSLSNEQFF
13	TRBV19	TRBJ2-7	CASSVQGAGEQYF
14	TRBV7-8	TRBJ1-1	CASLDTFGHTEAFF
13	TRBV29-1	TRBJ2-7	CSATGTETYEQYF
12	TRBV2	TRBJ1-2	CASPEGAGGYTF
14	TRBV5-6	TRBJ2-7	CASSFPGQLYEQYF
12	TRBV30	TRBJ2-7	CAWSSPKYEQCF
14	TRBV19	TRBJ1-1	CASSIPGLGTEAFF
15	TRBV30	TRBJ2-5	CAWTPNGANQETQYF
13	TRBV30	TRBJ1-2	CAWAGQGPYGYTF
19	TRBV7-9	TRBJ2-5	CASSALIGGETGPLETQYF
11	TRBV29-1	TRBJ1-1	CSVDYGPEAFF
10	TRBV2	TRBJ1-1	CASSDTEAFF
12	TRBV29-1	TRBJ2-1	CSAQGSYNEQFF
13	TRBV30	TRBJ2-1	CARSPLAGNEQFF
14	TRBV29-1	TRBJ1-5	CSASEGQIDQPQHF
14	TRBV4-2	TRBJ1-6	CASSQDSDSSPLHF
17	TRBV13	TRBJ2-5	CASSSTSSGGLGETQYF
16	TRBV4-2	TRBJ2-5	CASSQGTEVLGETQYF
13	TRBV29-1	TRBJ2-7	CSVYGGGSYEQYF
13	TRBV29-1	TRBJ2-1	CSVEPGANNEQFF
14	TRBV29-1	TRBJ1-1	CSVPRGGSITEAFF
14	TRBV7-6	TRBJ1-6	CASLASPGGSPLHF
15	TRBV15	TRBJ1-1	CATSRAVPMGTEAFF
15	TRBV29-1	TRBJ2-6	CSVDEGHSGANVLTF
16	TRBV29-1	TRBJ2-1	CSVEVWERGAANEQFF
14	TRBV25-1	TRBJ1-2	CASSGDRWGRGYTF